Listed below are T cell receptor beta chains from one sample, sequenced in a study of early T cells in non-severe SARS-CoV-2 infection. TCRdb independently ran MiXCR on the 5' RACE reads; one entry per CDR3 protein. In the table there are 48,000 or so distinct CDR3 sequences, 6% to 8% of which are singletons. Sequences were derived from whole blood, sampled at baseline. These receptors all come from an adult who was a healthcare worker with PCR-confirmed SARS-CoV-2 infection or an uninfected control (not recorded which). CDR3s leave out the opening cysteine and the closing phenylalanine or tryptophan.

TRBV6-1 | ASSEIGIEETQY
TRBV28 | ASSLIPSQGFGRTGQPQH
TRBV2 | AAQGAPQETQY
TRBV21-1 | ASSNKQAERDGEQF
TRBV20-1 | SGATGFVTEAF
TRBV15 | ATSSKLDNSPLH
TRBV7-3 | ASSPNSLNGELF
TRBV5-1 | ASSQGSNAGELF
TRBV28 | ASSYGNYGYT
TRBV29-1 | SVVKGYQGQGTDTQY
TRBV27 | ASSLSIMADTEAF
TRBV27 | ASSFSSTRRETQY
TRBV28 | ASSLRGGRPDTQY
TRBV28 | AAADLNRGEQF
TRBV10-3 | AISESTLVSGANVLT
TRBV20-1 | SASSRGGAKNIQY
TRBV21-1 | ASSKVGHKAVDGYT
TRBV18 | ASSRPGTLSSYEQY
TRBV12-3/TRBV12-4 | ASSYGDRFNEKLF
TRBV19 | ASTNMNTEAF
TRBV7-6 | ASSSVGNQPQH
TRBV27 | ASSSYRGTGANVLT
TRBV9 | ASSATGVNTGELF
TRBV5-1 | ASSLSREADTQY
TRBV15 | ATSRGDSGRFTDTQY
TRBV12-3/TRBV12-4 | ASSLAGVETQY
TRBV6-2/TRBV6-3 | ASRHGSGLFYGYT
TRBV6-5 | ASSYRRANEQF
TRBV29-1 | SISAYGTGVTEAF
TRBV18 | ASSPDRAGGANVLT
TRBV20-1 | SSGLAGNYEQY